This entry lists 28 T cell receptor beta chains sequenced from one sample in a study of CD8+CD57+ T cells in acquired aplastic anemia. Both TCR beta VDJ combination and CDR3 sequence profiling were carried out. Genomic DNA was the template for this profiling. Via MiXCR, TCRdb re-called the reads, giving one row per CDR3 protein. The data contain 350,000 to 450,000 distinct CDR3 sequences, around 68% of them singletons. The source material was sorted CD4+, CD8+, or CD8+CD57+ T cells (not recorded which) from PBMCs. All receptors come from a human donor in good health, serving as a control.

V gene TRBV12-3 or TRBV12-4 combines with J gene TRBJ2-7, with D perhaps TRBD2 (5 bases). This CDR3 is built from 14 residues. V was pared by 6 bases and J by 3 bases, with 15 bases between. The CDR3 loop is CASSSETLVYEQYF. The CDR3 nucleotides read TGTGCCAGCAGCTCGGAAACACTAGTCTACGAGCAGTACTTC.

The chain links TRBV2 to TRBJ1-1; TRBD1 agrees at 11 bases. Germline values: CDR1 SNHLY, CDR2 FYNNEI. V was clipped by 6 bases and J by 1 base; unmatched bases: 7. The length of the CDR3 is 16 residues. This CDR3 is CASRPGTGGSNTEAFF. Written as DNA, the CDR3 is TGTGCCAGCAGACCCGGGACAGGGGGATCGAACACTGAAGCTTTCTTT.

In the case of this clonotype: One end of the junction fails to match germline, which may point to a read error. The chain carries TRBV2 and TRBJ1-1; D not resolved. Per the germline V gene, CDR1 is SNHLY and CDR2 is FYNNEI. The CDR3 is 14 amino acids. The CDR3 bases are TGCGCCAGCAGCCTCGGACCGACGAAAGGTGAAGCTTTCTTT. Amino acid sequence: CASSLGPTKGEAFF.

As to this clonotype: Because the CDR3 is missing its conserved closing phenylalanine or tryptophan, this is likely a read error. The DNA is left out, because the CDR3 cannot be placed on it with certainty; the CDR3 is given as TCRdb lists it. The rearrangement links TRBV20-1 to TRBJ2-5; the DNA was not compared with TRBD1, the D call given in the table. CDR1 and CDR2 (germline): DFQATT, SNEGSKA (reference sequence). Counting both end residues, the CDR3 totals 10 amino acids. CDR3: CSATTGQGVL.

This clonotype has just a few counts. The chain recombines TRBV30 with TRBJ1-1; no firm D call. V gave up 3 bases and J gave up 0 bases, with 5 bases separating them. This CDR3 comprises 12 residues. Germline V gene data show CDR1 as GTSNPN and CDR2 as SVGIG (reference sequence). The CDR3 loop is CAWSEMNTEAFF. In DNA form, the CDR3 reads TGTGCCTGGAGCGAGATGAACACTGAAGCTTTCTTT.

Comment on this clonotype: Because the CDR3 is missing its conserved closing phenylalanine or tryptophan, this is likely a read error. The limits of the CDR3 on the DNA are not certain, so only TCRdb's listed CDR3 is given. The CDR3 loop is CASSPSLDSTPSV. The chain combines TRBV7-2 with TRBJ2-2. Inclusive of both ends, the CDR3 amounts to 13 amino acids. Looked up from germline, CDR1 is SGHTA and CDR2 is FQGNSA.

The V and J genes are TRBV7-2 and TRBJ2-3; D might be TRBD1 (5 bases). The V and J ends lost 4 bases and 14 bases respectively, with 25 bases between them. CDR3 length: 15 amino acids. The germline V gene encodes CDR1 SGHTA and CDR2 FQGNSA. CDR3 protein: CASSYSRTYNSPLYF. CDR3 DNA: TGTGCCAGCAGCTATAGCCGGACATATAATTCTCCCCTGTATTTT.

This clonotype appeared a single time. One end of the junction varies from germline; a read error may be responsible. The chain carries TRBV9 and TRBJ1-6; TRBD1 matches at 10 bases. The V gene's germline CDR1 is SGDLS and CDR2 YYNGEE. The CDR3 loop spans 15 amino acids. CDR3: CASSAGTGDWAPHHF. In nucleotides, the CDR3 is TGTGCCAGCAGCGCCGGGACAGGGGATTGGGCACCCCACCACTTT.

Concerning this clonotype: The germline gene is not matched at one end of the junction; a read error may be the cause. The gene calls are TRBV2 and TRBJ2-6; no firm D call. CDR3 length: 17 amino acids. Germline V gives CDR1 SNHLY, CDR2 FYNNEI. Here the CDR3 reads CASSQEIVVSVLHVVNF. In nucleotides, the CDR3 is TGTGCCAGCAGCCAGGAGATTGTGGTTTCAGTGCTCCACGTTGTGAATTTC. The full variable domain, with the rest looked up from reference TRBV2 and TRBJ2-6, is EPEVTQTPSHQVTQMGQEVILRCVPISNHLYFYWYRQILGQKVEFLVSFYNNEISEKSEIFDDQFSVERPDGSNFTLKIRSTKLEDSAMYFCASSQEIVVSVLHVVNFGAGSRLTVL.

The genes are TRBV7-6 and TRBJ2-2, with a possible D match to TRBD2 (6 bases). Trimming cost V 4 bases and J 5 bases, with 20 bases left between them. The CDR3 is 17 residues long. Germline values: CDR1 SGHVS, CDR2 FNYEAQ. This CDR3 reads CASSSTLGLGGTGELFF. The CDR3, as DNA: TGTGCCAGCAGCTCGACTTTGGGTTTGGGGGGAACCGGGGAGCTGTTTTTT.

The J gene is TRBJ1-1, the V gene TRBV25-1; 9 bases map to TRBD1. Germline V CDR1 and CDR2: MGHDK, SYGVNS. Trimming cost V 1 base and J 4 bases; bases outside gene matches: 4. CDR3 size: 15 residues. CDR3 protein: CASSELGQGATEAFF. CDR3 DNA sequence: TGTGCCAGCAGTGAATTGGGACAGGGAGCCACTGAAGCTTTCTTT.

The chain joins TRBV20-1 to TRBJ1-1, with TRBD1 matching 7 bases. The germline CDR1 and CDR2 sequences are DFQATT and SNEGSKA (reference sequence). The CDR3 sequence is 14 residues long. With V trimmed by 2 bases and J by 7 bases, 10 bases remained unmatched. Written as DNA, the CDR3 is TGCAGTGCTAGAAACCGGACAGGTGAAGGTGAAGCTTTCTTT. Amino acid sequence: CSARNRTGEGEAFF.

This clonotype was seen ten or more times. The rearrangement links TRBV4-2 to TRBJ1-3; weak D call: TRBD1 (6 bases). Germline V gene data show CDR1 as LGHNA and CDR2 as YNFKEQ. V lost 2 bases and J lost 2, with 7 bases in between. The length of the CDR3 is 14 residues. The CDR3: CASSQRQAGNTIYF. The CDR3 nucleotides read TGTGCCAGCAGCCAACGACAGGCTGGAAACACCATATATTTT.

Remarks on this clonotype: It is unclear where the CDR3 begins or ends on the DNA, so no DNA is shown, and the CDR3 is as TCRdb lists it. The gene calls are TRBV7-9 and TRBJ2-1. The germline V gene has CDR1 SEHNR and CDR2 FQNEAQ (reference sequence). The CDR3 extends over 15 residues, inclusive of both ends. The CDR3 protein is CASSSAPNYGYTFVF.

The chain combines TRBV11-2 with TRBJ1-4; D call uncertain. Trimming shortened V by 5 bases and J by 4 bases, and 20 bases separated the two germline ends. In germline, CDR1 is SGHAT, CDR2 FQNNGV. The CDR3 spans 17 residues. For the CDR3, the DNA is TGTGCCAGCAGCCCCCACGGCCAACAGTCCAGTAATGAAAAACTGTTTTTT. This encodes CASSPHGQQSSNEKLFF.

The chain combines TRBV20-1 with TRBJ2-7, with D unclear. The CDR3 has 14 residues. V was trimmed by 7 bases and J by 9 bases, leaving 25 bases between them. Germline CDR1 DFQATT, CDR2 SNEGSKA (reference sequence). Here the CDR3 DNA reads TGCAGTGTTCCTCGACGGGCTGCGGCTGTCGGGCAGTACTTC. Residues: CSVPRRAAAVGQYF.

CDR3 nucleotides: TGTGCCAGCAGGGTAGGAGGAGGAAACACCATATATTTT. Protein product: CASRVGGGNTIYF. The chain combines TRBV7-7 with TRBJ1-3; D call uncertain. From germline, CDR1 is SSHAT and CDR2 FNYEAQ (reference sequence). The CDR3 totals 13 residues. V lost 6 bases to trimming and J lost 4 bases, with 10 bases between them.

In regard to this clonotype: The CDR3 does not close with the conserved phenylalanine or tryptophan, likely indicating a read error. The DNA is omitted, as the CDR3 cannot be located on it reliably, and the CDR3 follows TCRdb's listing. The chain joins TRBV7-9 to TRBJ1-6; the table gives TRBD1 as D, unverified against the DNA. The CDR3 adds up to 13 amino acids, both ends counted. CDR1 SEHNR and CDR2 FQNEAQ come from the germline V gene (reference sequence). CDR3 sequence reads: CASNETGTTNTEA.

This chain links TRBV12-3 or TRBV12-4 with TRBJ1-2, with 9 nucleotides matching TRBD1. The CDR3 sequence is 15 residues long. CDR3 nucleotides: TGTGCTAGTGGTACGCCGGGACAGGGAGCCAATGGCTACACCTTC. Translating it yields CASGTPGQGANGYTF.

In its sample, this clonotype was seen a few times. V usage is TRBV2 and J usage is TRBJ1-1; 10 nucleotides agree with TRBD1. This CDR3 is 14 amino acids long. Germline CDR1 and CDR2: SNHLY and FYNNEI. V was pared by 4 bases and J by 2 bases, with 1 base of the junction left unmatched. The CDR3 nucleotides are TGTGCCAGCAGTGGGACAGGGGGTAACACTGAAGCTTTCTTT. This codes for CASSGTGGNTEAFF.

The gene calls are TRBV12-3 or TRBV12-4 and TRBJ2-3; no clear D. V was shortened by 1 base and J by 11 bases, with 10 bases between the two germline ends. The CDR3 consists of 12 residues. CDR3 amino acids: CASSLGYNEQYF. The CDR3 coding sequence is TGTGCCAGCAGTTTAGGGTACAATGAGCAGTATTTT.

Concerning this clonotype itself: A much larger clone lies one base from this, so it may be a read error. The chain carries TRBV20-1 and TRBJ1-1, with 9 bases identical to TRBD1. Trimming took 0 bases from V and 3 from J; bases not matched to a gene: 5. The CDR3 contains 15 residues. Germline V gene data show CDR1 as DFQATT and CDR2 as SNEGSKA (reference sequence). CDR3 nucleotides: TGCAGTGCTAGAGAGGGACAGGGTGGACACACTGAAGCTTTCTTT. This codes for CSAREGQGGHTEAFF.

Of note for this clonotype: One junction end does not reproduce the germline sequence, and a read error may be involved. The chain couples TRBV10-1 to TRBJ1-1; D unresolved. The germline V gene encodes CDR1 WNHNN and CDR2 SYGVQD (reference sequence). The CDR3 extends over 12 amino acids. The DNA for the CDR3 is TGCGCCACCATCGAAGCTAACACTGAAGCTCTCTTT. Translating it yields CATIEANTEALF.

For the CDR3, the DNA is TGCAGTGCTAGCCCCACGGCGAACACTGAAGCTTTCTTT. The encoded protein is CSASPTANTEAFF. V gene TRBV20-1 combines with J gene TRBJ1-1; no clear D gene. V was pared by 3 bases and J by 1 base, with 9 bases between. This CDR3 contains 13 residues. CDR1 and CDR2 from the germline V gene are DFQATT and SNEGSKA (reference sequence).

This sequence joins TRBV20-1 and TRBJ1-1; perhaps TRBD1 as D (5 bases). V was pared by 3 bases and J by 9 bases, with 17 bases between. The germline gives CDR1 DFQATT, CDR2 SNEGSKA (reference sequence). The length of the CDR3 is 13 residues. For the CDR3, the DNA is TGCAGTGCTAGCCCGGGGCTGTGCGCTAAAGCTTTCTTT. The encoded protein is CSASPGLCAKAFF.

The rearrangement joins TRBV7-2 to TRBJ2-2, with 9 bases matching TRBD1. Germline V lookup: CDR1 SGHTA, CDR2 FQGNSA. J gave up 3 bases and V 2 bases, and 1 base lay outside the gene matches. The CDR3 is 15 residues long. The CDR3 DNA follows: TGTGCCAGCAGCTTAACAGGGGGCCACACCGGGGAGCTGTTTTTT. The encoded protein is CASSLTGGHTGELFF. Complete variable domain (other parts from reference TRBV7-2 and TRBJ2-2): GAGVSQSPSNKVTEKGKDVELRCDPISGHTALYWYRQSLGQGLEFLIYFQGNSAPDKSGLPSDRFSAERTGGSVSTLTIQRTQQEDSAVYLCASSLTGGHTGELFFGEGSRLTVL.

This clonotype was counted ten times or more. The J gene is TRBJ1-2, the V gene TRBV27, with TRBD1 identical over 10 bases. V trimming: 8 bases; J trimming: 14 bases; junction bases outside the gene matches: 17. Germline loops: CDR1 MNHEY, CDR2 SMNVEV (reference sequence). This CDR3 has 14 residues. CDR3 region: CASAIDRDRGTWTF. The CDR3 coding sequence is TGTGCCAGCGCAATCGACCGGGACAGGGGAACGTGGACCTTC.

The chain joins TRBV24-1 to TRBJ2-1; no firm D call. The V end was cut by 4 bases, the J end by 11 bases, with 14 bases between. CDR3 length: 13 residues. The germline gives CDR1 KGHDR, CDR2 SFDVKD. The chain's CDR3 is CATSEVSLHQQFF. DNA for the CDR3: TGTGCCACCAGTGAGGTTAGTCTGCATCAGCAGTTCTTC.